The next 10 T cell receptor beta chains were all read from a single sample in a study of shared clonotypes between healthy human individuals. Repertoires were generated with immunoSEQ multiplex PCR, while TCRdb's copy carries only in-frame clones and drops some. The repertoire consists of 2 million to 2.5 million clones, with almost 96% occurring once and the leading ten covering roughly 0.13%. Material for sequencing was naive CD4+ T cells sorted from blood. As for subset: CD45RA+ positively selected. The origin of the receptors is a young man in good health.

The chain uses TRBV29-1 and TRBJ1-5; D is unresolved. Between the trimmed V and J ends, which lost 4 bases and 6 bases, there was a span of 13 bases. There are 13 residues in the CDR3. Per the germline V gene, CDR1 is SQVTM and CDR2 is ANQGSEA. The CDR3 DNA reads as TGCAGCGTTGTCCTGACCGTAGGTCAGCCCCAGCATTTT. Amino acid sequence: CSVVLTVGQPQHF.

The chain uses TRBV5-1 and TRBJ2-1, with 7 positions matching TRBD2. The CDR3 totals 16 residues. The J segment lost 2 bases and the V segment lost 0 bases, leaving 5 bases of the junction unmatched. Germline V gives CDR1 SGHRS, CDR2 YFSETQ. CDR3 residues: CASSLEEGGAYNEQFF. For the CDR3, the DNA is TGCGCCAGCAGCTTGGAAGAGGGAGGGGCCTACAATGAGCAGTTCTTC.

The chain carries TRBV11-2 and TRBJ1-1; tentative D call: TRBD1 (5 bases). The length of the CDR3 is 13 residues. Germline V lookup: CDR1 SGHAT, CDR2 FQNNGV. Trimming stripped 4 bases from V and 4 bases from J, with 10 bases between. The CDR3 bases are TGTGCCAGCAGCTCGATGACAGTCACTGAAGCTTTCTTT. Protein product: CASSSMTVTEAFF.

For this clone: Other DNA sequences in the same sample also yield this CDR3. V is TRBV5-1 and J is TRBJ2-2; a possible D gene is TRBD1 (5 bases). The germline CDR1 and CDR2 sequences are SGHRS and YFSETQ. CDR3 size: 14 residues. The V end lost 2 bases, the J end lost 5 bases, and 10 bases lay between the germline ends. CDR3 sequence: CASSLVQGTGELFF. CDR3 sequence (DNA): TGCGCCAGCAGCTTAGTCCAGGGTACCGGGGAGCTGTTTTTT.

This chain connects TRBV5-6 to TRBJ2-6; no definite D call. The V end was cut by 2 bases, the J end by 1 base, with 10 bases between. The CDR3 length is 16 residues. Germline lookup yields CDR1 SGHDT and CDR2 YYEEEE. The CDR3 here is CASSFRTPSGANVLTF. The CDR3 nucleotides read TGTGCCAGCAGCTTCCGAACTCCTTCTGGGGCCAACGTCCTGACTTTC.

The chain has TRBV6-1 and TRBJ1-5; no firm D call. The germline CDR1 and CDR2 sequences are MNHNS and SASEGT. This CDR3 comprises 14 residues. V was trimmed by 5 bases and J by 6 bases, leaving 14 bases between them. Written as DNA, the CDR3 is TGTGCCAGCAGTACCCTCGGGGTTGGTCAGCCCCAGCATTTT. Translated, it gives CASSTLGVGQPQHF.

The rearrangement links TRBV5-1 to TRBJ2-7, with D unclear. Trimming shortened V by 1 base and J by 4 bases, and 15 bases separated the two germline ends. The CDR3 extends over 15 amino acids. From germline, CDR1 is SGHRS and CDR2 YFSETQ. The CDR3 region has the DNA TGCGCCAGCAGCTTGAACGCAGGCACCACGTACGAGCAGTACTTC. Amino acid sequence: CASSLNAGTTYEQYF.

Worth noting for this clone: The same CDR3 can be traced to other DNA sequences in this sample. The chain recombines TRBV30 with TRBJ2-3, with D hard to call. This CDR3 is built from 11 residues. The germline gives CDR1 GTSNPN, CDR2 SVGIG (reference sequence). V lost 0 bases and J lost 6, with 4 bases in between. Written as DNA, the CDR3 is TGTGCCTGGAGTGTGACTGATACGCAGTATTTT. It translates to CAWSVTDTQYF.

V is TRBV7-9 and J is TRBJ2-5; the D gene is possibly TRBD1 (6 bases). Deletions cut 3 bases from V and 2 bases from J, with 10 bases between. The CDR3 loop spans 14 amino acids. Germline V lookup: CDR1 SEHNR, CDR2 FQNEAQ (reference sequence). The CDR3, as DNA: TGTGCCAGCAGCTTCAGCACAGGGCAAGAGACCCAGTACTTC. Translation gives CASSFSTGQETQYF.

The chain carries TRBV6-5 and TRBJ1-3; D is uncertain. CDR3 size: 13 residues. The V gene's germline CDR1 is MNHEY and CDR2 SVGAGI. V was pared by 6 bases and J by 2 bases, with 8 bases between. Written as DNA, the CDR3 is TGTGCCAGCAGGTCTTCTACTGGAAACACCATATATTTT. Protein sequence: CASRSSTGNTIYF.